This entry concerns a single T cell receptor (beta chain). The antigen is undetermined. Before any sequencing was done, the ViraFEST assay used viral peptide pools to expand antigen-specific CD4+ T cells. At the end of around 11 days of culture, CD4+ T cells were isolated. Participants completed two doses of the BNT162b2 or mRNA-1273 vaccine. This CDR3 spans 15 amino acids. CDR1 is SGHRS, CDR2 YFSETQ, per germline. V lost 0 bases and J 4 bases, leaving 10 bases between the germline ends. TCRdb's table, derived via immunoSEQ multiplex PCR, lists solely in-frame clones and lacks some. The sample has some 30,000 clones, over 75% seen once. The source of the sample is a study of vaccination effects on CD4 cells after COVID-19.

The sequencing used CD4+ T cells from PBMCs cultured with SARS-CoV-2 spike peptides, collected after COVID-19 vaccination. The chain has TRBV5-1 and TRBJ1-4; tentative D call: TRBD1 (5 bases). The TCR was taken from a human donor who received a COVID-19 vaccine. Some clones in this sample may be carry-over from other donors' samples. The CDR3 spells CASSLGWGINEKLFF. For the CDR3, the DNA is TGCGCCAGCAGCTTGGGATGGGGGATTAATGAAAAACTGTTTTTT.